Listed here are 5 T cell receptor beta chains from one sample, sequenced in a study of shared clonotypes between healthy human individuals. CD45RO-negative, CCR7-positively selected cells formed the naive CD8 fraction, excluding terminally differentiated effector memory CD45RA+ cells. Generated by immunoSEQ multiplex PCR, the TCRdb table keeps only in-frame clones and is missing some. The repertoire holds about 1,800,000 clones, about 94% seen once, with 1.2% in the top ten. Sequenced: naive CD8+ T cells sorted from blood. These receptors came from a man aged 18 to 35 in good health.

Here the CDR3 DNA reads TGTGCCAGCATCCCACAACCGGGCGGACTGAGCCCTGGGGCCAACGTCCTGACTTTC. This gives the protein CASIPQPGGLSPGANVLTF. The chain combines TRBV5-5 with TRBJ2-6; the D gene is possibly TRBD2 (5 bases). The germline V gene encodes CDR1 SGHKS and CDR2 YYEKEE (reference sequence). The CDR3 is 19 residues long. Trimming took 6 bases from V and 2 from J, leaving 24 bases between them. Combining the CDR3 with reference TRBV5-5 and TRBJ2-6 gives the whole variable domain DAGVTQSPTHLIKTRGQQVTLRCSPISGHKSVSWYQQVLGQGPQFIFQYYEKEERGRGNFPDRFSARQFPNYSSELNVNALLLGDSALYLCASIPQPGGLSPGANVLTFGAGSRLTVL.

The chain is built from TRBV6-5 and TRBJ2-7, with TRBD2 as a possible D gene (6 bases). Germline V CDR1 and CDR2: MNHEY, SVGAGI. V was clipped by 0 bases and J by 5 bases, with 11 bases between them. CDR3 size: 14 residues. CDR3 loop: CASSYSLGGDEQYF. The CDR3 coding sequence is TGTGCCAGCAGTTACTCGTTAGGAGGGGACGAGCAGTACTTC.

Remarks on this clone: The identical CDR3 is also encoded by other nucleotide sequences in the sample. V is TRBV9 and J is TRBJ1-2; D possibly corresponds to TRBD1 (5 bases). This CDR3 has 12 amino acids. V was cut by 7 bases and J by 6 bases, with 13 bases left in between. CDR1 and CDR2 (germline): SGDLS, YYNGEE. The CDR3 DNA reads TGTGCCAGCTCCGCAGGAGGGGATGGCTACACCTTC. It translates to CASSAGGDGYTF.

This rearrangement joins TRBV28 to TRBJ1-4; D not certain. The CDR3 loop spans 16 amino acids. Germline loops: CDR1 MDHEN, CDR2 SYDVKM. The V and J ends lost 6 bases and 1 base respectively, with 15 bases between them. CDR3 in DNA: TGTGCCAGCAGCTTAGAGATCCTTGGAACTAATGAAAAACTGTTTTTT. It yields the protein CASSLEILGTNEKLFF.

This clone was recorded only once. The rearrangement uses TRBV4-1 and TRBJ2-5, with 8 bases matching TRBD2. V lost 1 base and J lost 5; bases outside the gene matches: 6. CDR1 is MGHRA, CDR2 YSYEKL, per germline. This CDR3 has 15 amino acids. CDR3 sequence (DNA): TGCGCCAGCAGCCAAGGGAGACTAGCGCGGGAGACCCAGTACTTC. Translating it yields CASSQGRLARETQYF.